This TCR beta chain was recovered during a study of identical twins. Findings and limits, study-wide: Beta out-of-frame sequences showed weaker excess sharing between twins. Clonotypes of the beta chain that were abundant in cord blood carried fewer insertions (memory repertoires showed none).

CDR3 size: 17 residues. CDR1 and CDR2 (germline): SGHRS, YFSETQ. V shed 0 bases, J shed 2 bases, and the junction held 4 bases outside the gene matches. TCRdb analysed the 5' RACE reads with MiXCR anew, one entry per CDR3 protein. The sample carries 700,000 to 950,000 distinct CDR3 sequences, over 9% recorded once. As regards this clonotype: Its antigen remains unknown.

These data were also reused for a study on yellow fever vaccine responses in identical twins.

The receptor's source is a woman aged 18-30 years in good health. The chain joins TRBV5-1 to TRBJ2-1; TRBD2 agrees at 11 bases. Sequenced sample: PBMCs. The DNA of the CDR3 is TGCGCCAGCAGCTTGGGTTCTAGCGGGGGGCCCTACAATGAGCAGTTCTTC. Its protein product is CASSLGSSGGPYNEQFF.